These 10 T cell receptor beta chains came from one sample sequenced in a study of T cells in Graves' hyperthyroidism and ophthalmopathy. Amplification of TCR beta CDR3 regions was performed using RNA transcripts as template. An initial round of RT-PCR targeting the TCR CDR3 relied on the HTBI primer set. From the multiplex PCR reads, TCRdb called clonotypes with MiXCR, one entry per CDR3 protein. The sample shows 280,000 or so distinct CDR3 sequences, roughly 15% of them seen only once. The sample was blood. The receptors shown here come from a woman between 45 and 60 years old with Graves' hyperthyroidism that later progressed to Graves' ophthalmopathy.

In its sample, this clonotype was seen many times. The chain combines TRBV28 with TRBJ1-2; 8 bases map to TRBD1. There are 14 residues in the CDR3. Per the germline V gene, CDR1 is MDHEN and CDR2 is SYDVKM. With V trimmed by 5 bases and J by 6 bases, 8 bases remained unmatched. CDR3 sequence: CASSGAGGIDGYTF. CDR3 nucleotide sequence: TGTGCCAGCAGTGGGGCAGGGGGCATAGATGGCTACACCTTC.

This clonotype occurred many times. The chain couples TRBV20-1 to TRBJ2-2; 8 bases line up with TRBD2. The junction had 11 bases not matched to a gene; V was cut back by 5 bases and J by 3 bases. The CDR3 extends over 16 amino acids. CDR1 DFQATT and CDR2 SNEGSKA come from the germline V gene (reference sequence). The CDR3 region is CSAPAEVAGYTGELFF. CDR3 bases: TGCAGTGCTCCCGCTGAGGTAGCGGGATACACCGGGGAGCTGTTTTTT.

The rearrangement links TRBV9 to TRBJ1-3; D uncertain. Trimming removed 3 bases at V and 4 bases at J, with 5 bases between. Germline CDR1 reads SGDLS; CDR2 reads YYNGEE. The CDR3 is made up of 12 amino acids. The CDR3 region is CASSEGGNTIYF. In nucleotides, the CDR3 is TGTGCCAGCAGCGAAGGGGGAAACACCATATATTTT.

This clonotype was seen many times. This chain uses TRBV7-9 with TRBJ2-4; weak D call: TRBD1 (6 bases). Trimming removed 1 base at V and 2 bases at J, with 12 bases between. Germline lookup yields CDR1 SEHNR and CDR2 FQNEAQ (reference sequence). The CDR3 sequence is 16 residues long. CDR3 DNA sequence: TGTGCCAGCAGCTTAGTGCGGCAGGGGACCAAAAACATTCAGTACTTC. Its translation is CASSLVRQGTKNIQYF.

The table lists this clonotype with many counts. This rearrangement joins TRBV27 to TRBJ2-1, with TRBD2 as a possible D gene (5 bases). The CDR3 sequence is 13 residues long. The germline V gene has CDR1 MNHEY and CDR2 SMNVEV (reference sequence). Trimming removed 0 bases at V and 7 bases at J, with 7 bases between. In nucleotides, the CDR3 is TGTGCCAGCAGTTTATCAACGGGGAATGAGCAGTTCTTC. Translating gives CASSLSTGNEQFF.

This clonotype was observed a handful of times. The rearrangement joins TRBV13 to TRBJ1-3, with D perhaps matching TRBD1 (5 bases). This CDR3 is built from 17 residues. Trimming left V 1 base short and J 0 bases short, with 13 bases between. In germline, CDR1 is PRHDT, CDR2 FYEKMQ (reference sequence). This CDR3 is CASSLVWQGVSGNTIYF. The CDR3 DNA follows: TGTGCCAGCAGCTTAGTGTGGCAGGGTGTCTCTGGAAACACCATATATTTT.

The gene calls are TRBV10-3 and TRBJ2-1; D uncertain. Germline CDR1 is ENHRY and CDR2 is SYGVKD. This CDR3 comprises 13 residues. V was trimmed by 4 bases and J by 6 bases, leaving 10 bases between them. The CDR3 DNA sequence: TGTGCCATCAGTGGGCCCTGGGGCAATGAGCAGTTCTTC. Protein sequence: CAISGPWGNEQFF.

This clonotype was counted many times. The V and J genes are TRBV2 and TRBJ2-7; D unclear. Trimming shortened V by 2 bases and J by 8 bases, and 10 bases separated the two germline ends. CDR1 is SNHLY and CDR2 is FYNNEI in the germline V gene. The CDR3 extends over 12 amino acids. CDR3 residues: CASSERDSQQYF. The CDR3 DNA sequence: TGTGCCAGCAGTGAAAGAGATAGCCAGCAGTACTTC.

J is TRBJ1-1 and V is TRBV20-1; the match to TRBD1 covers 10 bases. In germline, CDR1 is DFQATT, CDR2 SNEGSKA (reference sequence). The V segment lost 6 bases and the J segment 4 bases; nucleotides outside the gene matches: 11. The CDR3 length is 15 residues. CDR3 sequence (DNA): TGCAGTGCCCGCACTCCGGACAGGGGGAGCACTGAAGCTTTCTTT. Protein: CSARTPDRGSTEAFF.

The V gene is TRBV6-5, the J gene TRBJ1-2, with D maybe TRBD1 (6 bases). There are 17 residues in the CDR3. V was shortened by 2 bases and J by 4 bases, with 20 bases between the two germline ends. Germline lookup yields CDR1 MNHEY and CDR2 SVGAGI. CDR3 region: CASSYGVQRQASYGYTF. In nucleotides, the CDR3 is TGTGCCAGCAGTTACGGGGTACAGAGACAGGCTTCCTATGGCTACACCTTC.